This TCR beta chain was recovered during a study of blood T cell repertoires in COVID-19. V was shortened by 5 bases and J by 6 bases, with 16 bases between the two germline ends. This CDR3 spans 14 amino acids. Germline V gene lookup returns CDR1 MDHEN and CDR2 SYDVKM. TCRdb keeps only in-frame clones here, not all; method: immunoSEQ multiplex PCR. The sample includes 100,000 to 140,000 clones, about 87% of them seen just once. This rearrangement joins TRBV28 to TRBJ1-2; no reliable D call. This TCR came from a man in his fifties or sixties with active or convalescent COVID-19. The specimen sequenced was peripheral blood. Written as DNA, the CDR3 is TGTGCCAGCAGTCTAAGCCCCAGGTGGAATGGCTACACCTTC. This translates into CASSLSPRWNGYTF.